Each of the 5 T cell receptor beta chains below was sequenced from the same sample in a study of shared clonotypes between healthy human individuals. Repertoires were generated with immunoSEQ multiplex PCR, while TCRdb's copy carries only in-frame clones and drops some. In the table there are 2 million to 2.5 million clones, 90% to 97% of which are singletons. The sequenced sample was naive CD4+ T cells sorted from blood. Sample subset: CD45RA+ positively selected. The source is a man aged 18 to 29 in good health.

This chain joins TRBV19 and TRBJ2-2; the D is unclear. The ends were cut back, 3 bases at V and 2 bases at J, with 7 bases in the middle. This CDR3 spans 14 amino acids. The germline V gene encodes CDR1 LNHDA and CDR2 SQIVND (reference sequence). CDR3 coding DNA: TGTGCCAGTAGTATCGGAGTTAACACCGGGGAGCTGTTTTTT. Protein sequence: CASSIGVNTGELFF.

This rearrangement joins TRBV5-1 to TRBJ1-4, with a tentative D call TRBD1 (6 bases). V was cut by 4 bases and J by 8 bases, with 21 bases left in between. The CDR3 contains 16 residues. CDR1 is SGHRS, CDR2 YFSETQ, per germline. The CDR3 DNA sequence: TGCGCCAGCAGCCCCCGGGGGCCAGGGGCGGGAGAAAAACTGTTTTTT. It yields the protein CASSPRGPGAGEKLFF.

This chain joins TRBV6-5 and TRBJ1-1, with D possibly being TRBD1 (5 bases). Germline CDR1 reads MNHEY; CDR2 reads SVGAGI. Between the trimmed V and J ends, which lost 8 bases and 7 bases, there was a span of 8 bases. The CDR3 contains 10 residues. CDR3 DNA sequence: TGTGCCAGCGGGACGGTTGAAGCTTTCTTT. Protein sequence: CASGTVEAFF.

The rearrangement links TRBV6-5 to TRBJ2-7, with a tentative D call TRBD2 (6 bases). V shed 6 bases and J shed 5 bases, with 14 bases lying between them. CDR3 length: 13 residues. Germline CDR1 is MNHEY and CDR2 is SVGAGI. The CDR3 protein is CASSRAGRHEQYF. Written as DNA, the CDR3 is TGTGCCAGCAGCAGAGCGGGTAGGCACGAGCAGTACTTC.

The CDR3 here is CASSSVGNSPLHF. The CDR3 bases are TGTGCCAGCTCATCGGTGGGAAATTCACCCCTCCACTTT. The V gene is TRBV18, the J gene TRBJ1-6; D unclear. Germline CDR1 is KGHSH and CDR2 is LQKENI. Deletions cut 5 bases from V and 7 bases from J, with 9 bases between. The CDR3 loop spans 13 amino acids. The full variable domain, its missing parts supplied by reference TRBV18 and TRBJ1-6, is NAGVMQNPRHLVRRRGQEARLRCSPMKGHSHVYWYRQLPEEGLKFMVYLQKENIIDESGMPKERFSAEFPKEGPSILRIQQVVRGDSAAYFCASSSVGNSPLHFGNGTRLTVT.